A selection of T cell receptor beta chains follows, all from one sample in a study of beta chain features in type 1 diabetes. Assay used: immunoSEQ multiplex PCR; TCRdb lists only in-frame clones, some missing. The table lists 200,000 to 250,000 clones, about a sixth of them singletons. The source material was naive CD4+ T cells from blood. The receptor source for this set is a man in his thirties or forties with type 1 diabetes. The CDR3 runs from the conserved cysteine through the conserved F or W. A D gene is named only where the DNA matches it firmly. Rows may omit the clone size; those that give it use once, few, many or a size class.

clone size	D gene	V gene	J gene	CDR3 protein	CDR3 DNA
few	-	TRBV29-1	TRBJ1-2	CSVPIQEDYGYTF	TGCAGCGTCCCGATTCAGGAGGACTATGGCTACACCTTC
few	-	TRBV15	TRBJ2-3	CATSREGADTQYF	TGTGCCACCAGCAGAGAGGGGGCAGATACGCAGTATTTT
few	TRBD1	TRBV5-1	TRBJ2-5	CASSLGRTGSRTQYF	TGCGCCAGCAGCTTGGGGCGGACAGGGTCGCGAACCCAGTACTTC
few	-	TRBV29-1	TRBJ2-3	CSVEEGPTDTQYF	TGCAGCGTTGAGGAGGGCCCCACAGATACGCAGTATTTT
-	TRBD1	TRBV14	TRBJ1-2	CASSQGDRGRAYGYTF	TGTGCCAGCAGCCAAGGGGACAGGGGGCGCGCCTATGGCTACACCTTC
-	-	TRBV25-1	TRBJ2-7	CASSLGWPYEQYF	TGTGCCAGCAGCTTGGGGTGGCCCTACGAGCAGTACTTC
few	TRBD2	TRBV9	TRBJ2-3	CASSVRLAGATDTQYF	TGTGCCAGCAGCGTACGACTAGCGGGAGCCACAGATACGCAGTATTTT
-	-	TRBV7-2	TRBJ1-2	CASSLGSGSTF	TGTGCCAGCAGCTTAGGGTCAGGGAGCACCTTC
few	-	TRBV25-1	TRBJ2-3	CASSAASTDTQYF	TGTGCCAGCAGTGCTGCTAGCACAGATACGCAGTATTTT
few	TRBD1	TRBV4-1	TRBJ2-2	CASSPDRGNTGELFF	TGCGCCAGCAGCCCGGACAGGGGGAACACCGGGGAGCTGTTTTTT
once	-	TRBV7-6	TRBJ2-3	CASSSLTDTQYF	TGTGCCAGCAGCTCTCTTACAGATACGCAGTATTTT
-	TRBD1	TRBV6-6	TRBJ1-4	CASSYGTARGQGLFF	TGTGCCAGCAGTTACGGGACAGCCCGGGGCCAGGGACTGTTTTTT
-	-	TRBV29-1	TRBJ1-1	CSVEGRMNTEAFF	TGCAGCGTTGAAGGGCGGATGAACACTGAAGCTTTCTTT
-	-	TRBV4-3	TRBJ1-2	CASSPGVQYGYTF	TGCGCCAGCAGCCCAGGGGTGCAGTATGGCTACACCTTC
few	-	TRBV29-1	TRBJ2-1	CSVPGFYNEQFF	TGCAGCGTTCCCGGGTTCTACAATGAGCAGTTCTTC
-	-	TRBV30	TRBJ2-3	CAWSGFSTDTQYF	TGTGCCTGGAGCGGTTTCAGCACAGATACGCAGTATTTT
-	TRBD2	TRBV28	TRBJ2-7	CASSSPGPGGGTYEQYF	TGTGCCAGCAGTTCCCCGGGCCCGGGGGGAGGCACCTACGAGCAGTACTTC
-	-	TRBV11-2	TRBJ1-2	CASSLDLGYGYTF	TGTGCCAGCAGCTTAGATTTAGGGTATGGCTACACCTTC